This T cell receptor (beta chain) is from a study of blood T cell repertoires in COVID-19. Study-wide background: Acute and convalescent COVID-19 specimens originated in the United States, Italy and Spain. T cells, B-cell-depleted T cells, or PBMCs provided the cDNA or gDNA that served as material.

The CDR3 covers 15 residues. Looked up from germline, CDR1 is MNHEY and CDR2 is SVGEGT. V was pared by 6 bases and J by 0 bases, with 14 bases between. Data came from immunoSEQ multiplex PCR; TCRdb stores just in-frame clones and leaves some out. The sample yields 100,000 to 150,000 clones, 86% seen once. This receptor was obtained from a woman aged 50 to 65 who had recovered from COVID-19. Sequenced material: PBMCs or T cells enriched from blood (not recorded which). This chain joins TRBV6-2 or TRBV6-3 and TRBJ1-1, with a tentative D call TRBD1 (6 bases). The CDR3 reads CASSKQQGLNTEAFF. CDR3 sequence (DNA): TGTGCCAGCAGCAAACAACAGGGCTTGAACACTGAAGCTTTCTTT.